This T cell receptor beta chain comes out of a study of T cells in Graves' hyperthyroidism and ophthalmopathy. This clonotype showed up many times. The junction shows a germline mismatch at one end, possibly a read error. Amplified regions were TCR beta CDR3 sequences from RNA transcripts. The TCR CDR3 first-round RT-PCR relied on the HTBI primer set. TCRdb passed the multiplex PCR reads through MiXCR, listing each CDR3 protein once. The sample consists of some 350,000 distinct CDR3 sequences, approximately 16% of them appearing once. The TCR originated in a woman in her sixties with Graves' ophthalmopathy. Input material: blood.

CDR3 nucleotides: TGTGCTAGCACTGGGATCTATGGCTACACCTTC. It encodes CASTGIYGYTF. This chain joins TRBV2 and TRBJ1-2; D not resolved. The CDR3 totals 11 residues. Germline loops: CDR1 SNHLY, CDR2 FYNNEI.